The next 21 T cell receptor beta chains were all read from a single sample in a study of OX40 agonist ivuxolimab in advanced cancers. Only in-frame clones appear in the TCRdb table, and some are missing; sequencing was by immunoSEQ multiplex PCR. This table holds over 80,000 clones, 80% to 90% found once. The source was CD4+ or CD8+ T cells sorted from blood, collected in a trial of the OX40 agonist ivuxolimab. Receptor source: an adult with an advanced solid tumor such as melanoma, head and neck, liver or kidney cancer.

The chain links TRBV6-1 to TRBJ1-5; D is ambiguous. The CDR3 spans 15 residues. Germline V lookup: CDR1 MNHNS, CDR2 SASEGT. Trimming removed 5 bases from V and 2 bases from J, with 13 bases in between. The CDR3 coding sequence is TGTGCCAGCAGTAAGGAACCCTGGGGCAATCAGCCCCAGCATTTT. As protein: CASSKEPWGNQPQHF.

V gene TRBV5-4 combines with J gene TRBJ2-1; D may be TRBD2 (5 bases). The germline V gene has CDR1 SGHNT and CDR2 YYREEE (reference sequence). V was shortened by 6 bases and J by 7 bases, with 20 bases between the two germline ends. This CDR3 has 15 residues. This CDR3 is CASTSAGRSRNEQFF. In DNA form, the CDR3 reads TGTGCCAGCACCTCCGCGGGTAGGAGTCGGAATGAGCAGTTCTTC.

The rearrangement joins TRBV2 to TRBJ1-1, with a tentative D call TRBD1 (5 bases). CDR1 is SNHLY, CDR2 FYNNEI, per germline. This CDR3 has 14 residues. Trimming cost V 3 bases and J 10 bases, with 18 bases left between them. The CDR3 sequence is CASSDSAVARGAFF. The CDR3, as DNA: TGTGCCAGCAGTGACTCCGCGGTTGCGAGGGGAGCTTTCTTT.

V gene TRBV7-3 combines with J gene TRBJ2-1; 9 bases agree with TRBD1. The CDR3 runs 17 residues. J was trimmed by 8 bases and V by 1 base; bases with no gene match: 12. Germline V gives CDR1 SGHTA, CDR2 FQGTGA. CDR3 protein: CASSLKRGVTGGDEQFF. The DNA of the CDR3 is TGTGCCAGCAGCTTAAAAAGGGGCGTGACAGGGGGTGATGAGCAGTTCTTC.

J is TRBJ2-1 and V is TRBV21-1; no check of the table's D call, TRBD2, against the DNA was made. TRBV21-1 is annotated as a pseudogene. The CDR3 has 17 amino acids. DNA for the CDR3: TGTGCCAGCAGCAAAGAAGGGACTAGCGGGGTTAAGAATGAGCAGTTCTTC. It translates to CASSKEGTSGVKNEQFF.

On this clone itself: A read error is likely, as this CDR3 ends without the conserved phenylalanine or tryptophan. The limits of the CDR3 on the DNA are not certain, so only TCRdb's listed CDR3 is given. V usage is TRBV20-1 and J usage is TRBJ1-4. In germline, CDR1 is DFQATT, CDR2 SNEGSKA (reference sequence). The CDR3 extends over 8 residues, inclusive of both ends. CDR3 sequence: CSAHRALG.

As to this clone: The CDR3 does not close with the conserved phenylalanine or tryptophan, likely indicating a read error. No DNA is shown, since the ends of the CDR3 on it are uncertain; the CDR3 is the one TCRdb lists. V is TRBV5-5 and J is TRBJ1-1; TRBD1, the table's D call, was not compared with the DNA. A total of 9 residues make up the CDR3, ends included. Germline CDR1 SGHKS, CDR2 YYEKEE (reference sequence). This CDR3 reads CATGQGGFV.

This chain links TRBV5-1 with TRBJ2-2; D is undetermined. The CDR3 sequence is 14 residues long. Germline CDR1 is SGHRS and CDR2 is YFSETQ. The V gene lost 0 bases and the J gene lost 1 base, with 4 bases spanning the gap. CDR3 in amino acids: CASSLVENTGELFF. The CDR3 coding sequence is TGCGCCAGCAGCTTGGTCGAGAACACCGGGGAGCTGTTTTTT.

The rearrangement joins TRBV27 to TRBJ1-1, with a possible D match to TRBD1 (5 bases). Germline CDR1 reads MNHEY; CDR2 reads SMNVEV (reference sequence). The V end was cut by 0 bases, the J end by 2 bases, with 10 bases between. The CDR3 has 15 residues. This chain's CDR3 is CASSLSYGANTEAFF. CDR3 bases: TGTGCCAGCAGTTTATCTTATGGGGCAAACACTGAAGCTTTCTTT.

This clone occurred once. In DNA form, the CDR3 reads TGTGCCAGCTCACTTGACTGGAACACTGAAGCTTTCTTT. Its translation is CASSLDWNTEAFF. The rearrangement links TRBV18 to TRBJ1-1; D unclear. The CDR3 is made up of 13 amino acids. Trimming pared 4 bases from V and 1 base from J, leaving 7 bases between. Germline CDR1 and CDR2: KGHSH and LQKENI.

The chain recombines TRBV7-2 with TRBJ2-5; 8 bases fit TRBD2. The V segment lost 6 bases and the J segment 1 base; nucleotides outside the gene matches: 7. This CDR3 contains 15 residues. The germline V gene encodes CDR1 SGHTA and CDR2 FQGNSA. The CDR3 reads CASSRLALTQETQYF. In DNA form, the CDR3 reads TGTGCCAGCAGTCGACTAGCGCTGACCCAAGAGACCCAGTACTTC.

This clone was picked up one time. The genes are TRBV6-5 and TRBJ1-1, with D perhaps matching TRBD1 (5 bases). There are 13 residues in the CDR3. The V gene's germline CDR1 is MNHEY and CDR2 SVGAGI. V lost 6 bases and J lost 5, with 13 bases in between. The CDR3 region has the DNA TGTGCCAGCAGCAGGGTAGTAGGAACTGAAGCTTTCTTT. This codes for CASSRVVGTEAFF.

Worth noting for this clone: The same CDR3 arises from other DNA sequences in this sample as well. The gene calls are TRBV6-5 and TRBJ2-7; tentative D call: TRBD1 (6 bases). Trimming cost V 6 bases and J 2 bases, with 8 bases left between them. Per germline, CDR1 MNHEY and CDR2 SVGAGI. This CDR3 comprises 12 residues. CDR3 region: CASRTGTYEQYF. The CDR3 nucleotides read TGTGCCAGCAGAACAGGGACCTACGAGCAGTACTTC.

The chain combines TRBV4-2 with TRBJ1-5; TRBD1 matches 7 bases. The J segment lost 3 bases and the V segment lost 4 bases, leaving 6 bases of the junction unmatched. CDR1 LGHNA and CDR2 YNFKEQ come from the germline V gene. The CDR3 spans 15 residues. CDR3 sequence: CASSPQGGNNQPQHF. The CDR3 nucleotides read TGTGCCAGCAGCCCCCAGGGGGGGAACAATCAGCCCCAGCATTTT.

The chain carries TRBV6-1 and TRBJ2-1; a weak D match, TRBD2 (5 bases). CDR3 length: 14 residues. V lost 7 bases and J 3 bases, leaving 13 bases between the germline ends. The germline CDR1 and CDR2 sequences are MNHNS and SASEGT. DNA of the CDR3: TGTGCCAGCAAGACTCGAGGGCACTACAATGAGCAGTTCTTC. Translation: CASKTRGHYNEQFF.

This clone was counted once. CDR3 protein: CASSRGGSKLPSGANVLTF. CDR3 in DNA: TGTGCCAGCAGCCGAGGGGGGTCCAAACTTCCCTCTGGGGCCAACGTCCTGACTTTC. The chain carries TRBV7-8 and TRBJ2-6; D is perhaps TRBD1 or TRBD2 (6 bases each). The CDR3 has 19 residues. Germline CDR1 is SGHVS and CDR2 is FQNEAQ. V shed 5 bases and J shed 0 bases, with 20 bases lying between them.

The V and J genes are TRBV5-1 and TRBJ1-1; D is undetermined. V lost 0 bases and J lost 1, with 4 bases in between. The CDR3 loop spans 13 amino acids. CDR1 is SGHRS and CDR2 is YFSETQ in the germline V gene. CDR3 in amino acids: CASSLAENTEAFF. The CDR3 region has the DNA TGCGCCAGCAGCTTGGCTGAGAACACTGAAGCTTTCTTT.

This chain uses TRBV30 with TRBJ2-7, with D possibly matching TRBD1 (7 bases). CDR3 length equals 14 residues. Germline CDR1 is GTSNPN and CDR2 is SVGIG (reference sequence). V gave up 6 bases and J gave up 0 bases, with 15 bases separating them. CDR3 DNA sequence: TGTGCCTGTGGTCAGGGGGGAAGCTCCTACGAGCAGTACTTC. Protein sequence: CACGQGGSSYEQYF.

This sequence joins TRBV4-1 and TRBJ1-1, with no clear D. The V gene lost 3 bases and the J gene lost 3 bases, with 2 bases spanning the gap. This CDR3 spans 11 amino acids. Germline V gene data show CDR1 as MGHRA and CDR2 as YSYEKL. The CDR3, as DNA: TGCGCCAGCAGCCAGTACACTGAAGCTTTCTTT. As protein: CASSQYTEAFF.

The chain links TRBV5-1 to TRBJ1-2; tentative D call: TRBD1 (5 bases). The V end lost 0 bases, the J end lost 3 bases, and 9 bases lay between the germline ends. This CDR3 comprises 14 residues. Per germline, CDR1 SGHRS and CDR2 YFSETQ. The chain's CDR3 is CASSLGQLDYGYTF. The CDR3 DNA follows: TGCGCCAGCAGCTTGGGACAGTTAGACTATGGCTACACCTTC.

The chain joins TRBV10-2 to TRBJ1-5; D possibly corresponds to TRBD1 (5 bases). CDR3 length: 14 residues. Trimming shortened V by 5 bases and J by 3 bases, and 11 bases separated the two germline ends. Germline CDR1 is WSHSY and CDR2 is SAAADI. The CDR3 nucleotides are TGCGCCAGCAGTAGGGACTTCCTCAATCAGCCCCAGCATTTT. Its translation is CASSRDFLNQPQHF.